This TCR beta chain emerged from a study of blood T cell repertoires in COVID-19 (dated by TCRdb to the early 2020s). Regarding the study in general: Samples covering the acute and convalescent phases of COVID-19 were provided by collaborators in the United States, Italy and Spain. The material from the prospective study consisted of cDNA or gDNA derived from T cells, B-cell-depleted T cells, or PBMCs. Where HLA class I and class II types were available, the types were taken from metadata supplied by the sample provider, not from assay-based typing. Sample metadata almost always included a de-identified subject ID, COVID-19 status, age in years and sex. The repertoires were released in a freely available public database meant as a resource for research on the immune response to SARS-CoV-2. Deeply sampled blood TCRbeta repertoires from subjects exposed to, actively infected with, or recovered from COVID-19 were included in the dataset. Samples were obtained from the ongoing ImmuneRACE study (first 160 participants) and from about 1,300 subjects provided by 6 global collaborators.

Paper-wide results and their limitations: The amount of clinical and demographic metadata varied by source and participant and was provided uncurated.

The immunoSEQ Assay, a bias-controlled multiplex PCR, was used to amplify TCRbeta CDR3 regions from genomic DNA. The study's own analysis went as follows. Within the assay, amplification of reference gene primers was used to estimate how many nucleated cells each sample contained. Sequence reads were collapsed and filtered to measure the absolute abundance of every unique TCRbeta CDR3 rearrangement. For each sample, productive Simpson clonality was calculated as the square root of Simpson's diversity index over productive rearrangements. What TCRdb holds here is the immuneACCESS table cut down to in-frame rearrangements. Part of the clones is not present; checked against another copy, under half of the missing clones reflect an unresolved V gene, and the others are unexplained. V and J calls and clone size are those listed in that table; D and trimming were worked out from the DNA. The sample table lists roughly 150,000 clones, approximately 88% of them with a count of one. The ten largest account for approximately 5.3% of the sample.

V loses 6 bases, J loses 4 bases, and the germline ends lie 13 bases apart. CDR1 and CDR2 (SNHLY, FYNNEI) derive from the germline V gene. The CDR3 holds 13 amino acids from the cysteine to the phenylalanine. The read is trimmed to its CDR3 DNA, 39 bases read in frame from base 1. Participants in the prospective study were enrolled through a virtual design, were aged about 18 to 100 years, and lived in fewer than 30 United States geographic areas. To assign participants to cohorts, the prospective study relied on clinical history that participants themselves reported in a screening survey and a study questionnaire. Exposed participants were defined as having been in contact with someone with a PCR-confirmed or clinician-diagnosed COVID-19 case within 2 weeks of study entry. In the prospective study, mobile phlebotomists collected whole blood, serum and a nasopharyngeal or oropharyngeal swab from each participant. Additional blood draws and questionnaires over an approximately 2-month period could optionally be provided by prospective study participants. Before DNA extraction, blood samples from the prospective study were shipped at room temperature or frozen.

Notes on this clone: Its target antigen remains unknown. Base qualities are missing; no much larger clone stands one base away.

Source material: PBMCs or T cells enriched from blood (not recorded which). This clonotype originated in a man between 65 and 85 years old who had been exposed to COVID-19. The chain joins TRBV2 to TRBJ2-7; a confident D gene designation cannot be given. The DNA sequence is TGTGCCAGCAGAGTGGTTCTAACGTACGAGCAGTACTTC. It translates to CASRVVLTYEQYF.